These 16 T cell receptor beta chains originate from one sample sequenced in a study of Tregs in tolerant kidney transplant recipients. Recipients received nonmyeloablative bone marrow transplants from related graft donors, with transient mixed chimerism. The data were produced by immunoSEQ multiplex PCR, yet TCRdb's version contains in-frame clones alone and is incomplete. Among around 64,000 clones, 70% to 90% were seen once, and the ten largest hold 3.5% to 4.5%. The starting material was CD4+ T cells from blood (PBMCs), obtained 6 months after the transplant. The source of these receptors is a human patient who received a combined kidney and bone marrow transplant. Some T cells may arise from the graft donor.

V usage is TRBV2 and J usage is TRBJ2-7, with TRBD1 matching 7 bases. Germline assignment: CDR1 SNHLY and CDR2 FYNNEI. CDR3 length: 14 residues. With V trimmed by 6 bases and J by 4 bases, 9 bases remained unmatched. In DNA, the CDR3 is TGTGCCAGCAGATCTCACAGGGGCGGATACGAGCAGTACTTC. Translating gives CASRSHRGGYEQYF. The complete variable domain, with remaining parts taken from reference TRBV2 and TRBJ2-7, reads EPEVTQTPSHQVTQMGQEVILRCVPISNHLYFYWYRQILGQKVEFLVSFYNNEISEKSEIFDDQFSVERPDGSNFTLKIRSTKLEDSAMYFCASRSHRGGYEQYFGPGTRLTVT.

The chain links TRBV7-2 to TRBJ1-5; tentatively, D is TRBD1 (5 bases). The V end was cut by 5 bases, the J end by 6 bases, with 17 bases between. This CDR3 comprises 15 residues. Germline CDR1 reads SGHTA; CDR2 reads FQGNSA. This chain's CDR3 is CASSVQGVGGQPQHF. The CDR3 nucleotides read TGTGCCAGCAGCGTGCAGGGCGTCGGCGGTCAGCCCCAGCATTTT.

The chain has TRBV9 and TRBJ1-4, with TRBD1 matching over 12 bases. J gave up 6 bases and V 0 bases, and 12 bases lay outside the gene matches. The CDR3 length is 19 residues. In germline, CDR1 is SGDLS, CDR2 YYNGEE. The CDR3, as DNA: TGTGCCAGCAGCGTAGGGGATTTTCTTGGGACAGGGGGCTATGAAAAACTGTTTTTT. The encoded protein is CASSVGDFLGTGGYEKLFF.

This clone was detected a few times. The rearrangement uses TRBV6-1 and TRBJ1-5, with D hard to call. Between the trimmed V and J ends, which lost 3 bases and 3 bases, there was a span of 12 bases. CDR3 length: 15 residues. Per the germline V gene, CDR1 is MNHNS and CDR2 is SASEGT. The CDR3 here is CASSDVGRHNQPQHF. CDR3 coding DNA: TGTGCCAGCAGTGATGTAGGCAGGCACAATCAGCCCCAGCATTTT.

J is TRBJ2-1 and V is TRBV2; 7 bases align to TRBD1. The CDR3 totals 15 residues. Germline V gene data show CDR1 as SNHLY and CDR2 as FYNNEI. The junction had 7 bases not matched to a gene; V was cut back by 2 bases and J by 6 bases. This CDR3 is CASSERQGEFNEQFF. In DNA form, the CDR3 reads TGTGCCAGCAGTGAAAGGCAGGGGGAGTTCAATGAGCAGTTCTTC.

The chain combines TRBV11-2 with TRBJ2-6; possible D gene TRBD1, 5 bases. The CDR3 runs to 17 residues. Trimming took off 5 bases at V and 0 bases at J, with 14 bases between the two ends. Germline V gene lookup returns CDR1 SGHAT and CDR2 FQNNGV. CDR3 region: CASSPRGLNSGANVLTF. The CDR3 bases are TGTGCCAGCAGCCCAAGGGGATTGAACTCTGGGGCCAACGTCCTGACTTTC.

The CDR3 spells CASSLTPGSGANVLTF. In nucleotides, the CDR3 is TGTGCCAGCAGCTTAACTCCTGGCTCTGGGGCCAACGTCCTGACTTTC. This sequence joins TRBV11-2 and TRBJ2-6; D gene unclear. This CDR3 spans 16 amino acids. CDR1 SGHAT and CDR2 FQNNGV come from the germline V gene. Trimming cost V 2 bases and J 0 bases, with 8 bases left between them.

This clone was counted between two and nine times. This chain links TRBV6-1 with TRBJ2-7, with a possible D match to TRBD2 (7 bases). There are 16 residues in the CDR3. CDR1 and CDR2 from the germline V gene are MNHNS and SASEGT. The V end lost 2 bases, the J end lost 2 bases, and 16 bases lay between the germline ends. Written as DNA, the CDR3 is TGTGCCAGCAGTGAATTTGGGGGGGGCTCTCCCTACGAGCAGTACTTC. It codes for CASSEFGGGSPYEQYF.

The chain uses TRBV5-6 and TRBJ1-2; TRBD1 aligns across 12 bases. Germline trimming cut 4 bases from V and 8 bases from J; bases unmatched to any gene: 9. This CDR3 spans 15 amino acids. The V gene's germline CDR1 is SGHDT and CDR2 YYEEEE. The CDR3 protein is CASSLAGTGGAGYTF. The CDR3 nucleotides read TGTGCCAGCAGCCTTGCCGGGACAGGGGGCGCGGGCTACACCTTC.

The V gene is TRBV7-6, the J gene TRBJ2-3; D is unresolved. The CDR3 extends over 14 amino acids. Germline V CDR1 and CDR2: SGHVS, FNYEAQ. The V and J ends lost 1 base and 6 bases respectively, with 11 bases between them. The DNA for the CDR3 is TGTGCCAGCAGCTTAGGGGTAGCATTGGATACGCAGTATTTT. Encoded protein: CASSLGVALDTQYF. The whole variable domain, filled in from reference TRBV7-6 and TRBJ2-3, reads GAGVSQSPRYKVTKRGQDVALRCDPISGHVSLYWYRQALGQGPEFLTYFNYEAQQDKSGLPNDRFSAERPEGSISTLTIQRTEQRDSAMYRCASSLGVALDTQYFGPGTRLTVL.

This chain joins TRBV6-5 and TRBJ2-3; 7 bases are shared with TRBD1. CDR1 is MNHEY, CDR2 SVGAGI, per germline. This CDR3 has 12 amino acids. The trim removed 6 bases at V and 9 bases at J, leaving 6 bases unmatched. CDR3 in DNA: TGTGCCAGCAGCTACAGGGGTGGGACGCAGTATTTT. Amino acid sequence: CASSYRGGTQYF.

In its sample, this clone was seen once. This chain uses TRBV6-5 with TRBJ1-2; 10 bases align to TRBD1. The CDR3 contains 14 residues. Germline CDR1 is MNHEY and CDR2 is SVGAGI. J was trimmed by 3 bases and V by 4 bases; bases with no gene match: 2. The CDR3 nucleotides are TGTGCCAGCAGTTGGGGACAGGGGTACTATGGCTACACCTTC. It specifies CASSWGQGYYGYTF.

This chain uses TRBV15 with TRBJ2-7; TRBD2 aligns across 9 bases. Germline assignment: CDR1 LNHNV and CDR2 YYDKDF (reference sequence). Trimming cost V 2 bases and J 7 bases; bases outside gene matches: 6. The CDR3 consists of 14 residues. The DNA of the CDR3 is TGTGCCACCAGCAGACCAGCGGGGGGAGGAGAGCAGTACTTC. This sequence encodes CATSRPAGGGEQYF.

CDR3 coding DNA: TGTGCCAGCAGCTTACTAGCCCAAGAGACCCAGTACTTC. This codes for CASSLLAQETQYF. V gene TRBV7-3 combines with J gene TRBJ2-5; the D gene is possibly TRBD2 (5 bases). Germline lookup yields CDR1 SGHTA and CDR2 FQGTGA. The CDR3 has 13 residues. Trimming stripped 2 bases from V and 1 base from J, with 5 bases between.

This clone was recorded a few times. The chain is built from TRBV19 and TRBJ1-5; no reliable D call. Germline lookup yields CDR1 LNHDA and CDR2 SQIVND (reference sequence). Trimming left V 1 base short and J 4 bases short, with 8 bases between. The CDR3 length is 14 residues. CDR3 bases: TGTGCCAGTAGTATAGCCACACATAATCAGCCCCAGCATTTT. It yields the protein CASSIATHNQPQHF. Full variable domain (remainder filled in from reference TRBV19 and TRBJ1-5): DGGITQSPKYLFRKEGQNVTLSCEQNLNHDAMYWYRQDPGQGLRLIYYSQIVNDFQKGDIAEGYSVSREKKESFPLTVTSAQKNPTAFYLCASSIATHNQPQHFGDGTRLSIL.

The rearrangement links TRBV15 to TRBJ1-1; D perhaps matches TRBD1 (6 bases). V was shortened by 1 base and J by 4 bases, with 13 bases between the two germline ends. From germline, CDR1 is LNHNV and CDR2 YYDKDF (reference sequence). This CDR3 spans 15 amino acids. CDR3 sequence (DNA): TGTGCCACCAGCAGAGTGCGAGGGGGAGTCACTGAAGCTTTCTTT. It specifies CATSRVRGGVTEAFF.